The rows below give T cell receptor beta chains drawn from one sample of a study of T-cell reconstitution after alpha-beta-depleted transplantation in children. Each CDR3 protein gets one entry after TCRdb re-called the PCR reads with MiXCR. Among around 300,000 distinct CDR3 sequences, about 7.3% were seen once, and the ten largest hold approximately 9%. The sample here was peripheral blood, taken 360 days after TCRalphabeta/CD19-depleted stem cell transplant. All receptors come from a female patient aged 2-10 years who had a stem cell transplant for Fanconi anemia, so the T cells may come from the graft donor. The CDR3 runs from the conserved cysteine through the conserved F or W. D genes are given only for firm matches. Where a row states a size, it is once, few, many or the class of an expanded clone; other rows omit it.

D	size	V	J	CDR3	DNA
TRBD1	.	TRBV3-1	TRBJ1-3	CASSRGQGAGNTIYF	TGTGCCAGCAGCCGGGGACAGGGGGCAGGAAACACCATATATTTT
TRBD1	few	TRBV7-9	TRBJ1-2	CASSSRTGGEGYTF	TGTGCCAGCAGCTCTCGGACAGGGGGTGAAGGCTACACCTTC
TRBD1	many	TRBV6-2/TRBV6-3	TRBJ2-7	CASSYRGLPYEQYF	TGTGCCAGCAGCTACAGGGGCCTTCCCTACGAGCAGTACTTC
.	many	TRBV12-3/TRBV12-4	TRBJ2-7	CASSLFPSRGFSSYEQYF	TGTGCCAGCAGTCTATTCCCTTCCCGGGGGTTTAGCTCCTACGAGCAGTACTTC
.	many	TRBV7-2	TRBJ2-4	CASSKGGGKNIQYF	TGTGCCAGCAGCAAAGGGGGGGGCAAAAACATTCAGTACTTC
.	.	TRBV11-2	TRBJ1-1	CASSYPGLRRAFF	TGTGCCAGCAGCTATCCGGGCCTAAGAAGGGCTTTCTTT
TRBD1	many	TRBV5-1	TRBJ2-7	CASSLGQGASREQYF	TGCGCCAGCAGCTTGGGACAGGGCGCGTCTCGGGAGCAGTACTTC
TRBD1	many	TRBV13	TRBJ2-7	CASSLAQGVYEQYF	TGTGCCAGCAGCTTAGCGCAGGGGGTCTACGAGCAGTACTTC
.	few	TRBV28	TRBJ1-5	CASSLGAMGNQPQHF	TGTGCCAGCAGTTTAGGGGCGATGGGCAATCAGCCCCAGCATTTT
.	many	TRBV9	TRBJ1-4	CASSGRDPLAEKLFF	TGTGCCAGCAGTGGCCGGGACCCCTTGGCTGAAAAACTGTTTTTT
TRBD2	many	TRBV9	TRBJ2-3	CASSVELALSTDTQYF	TGTGCCAGCAGCGTAGAACTAGCGCTTAGCACAGATACGCAGTATTTT
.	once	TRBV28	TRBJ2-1	CASRDDRKQFF	TGTGCCAGCAGAGATGACCGAAAGCAGTTCTTC
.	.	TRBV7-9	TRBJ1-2	CASSYGNYGYTF	TGTGCCAGCAGCTACGGAAACTATGGCTACACCTTC
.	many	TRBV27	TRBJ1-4	CASSPGYEKLFF	TGTGCCAGCAGTCCCGGTTATGAAAAACTGTTTTTT
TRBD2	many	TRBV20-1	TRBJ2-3	CSASALAENTDTQYF	TGCAGTGCTAGCGCACTAGCGGAAAACACAGATACGCAGTATTTT
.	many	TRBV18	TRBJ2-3	CASSPLAGPDTQYF	TGTGCCAGCTCACCACTGGCAGGGCCAGATACGCAGTATTTT
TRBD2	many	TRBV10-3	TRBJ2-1	CAISSTVGVGLAGAANEQFF	TGTGCCATCAGTTCTACTGTGGGGGTGGGACTAGCGGGTGCTGCCAATGAGCAGTTCTTC
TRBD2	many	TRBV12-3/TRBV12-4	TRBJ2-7	CASSPLAGGLEQYF	TGTGCCAGCAGTCCACTAGCGGGAGGTTTAGAGCAGTACTTC
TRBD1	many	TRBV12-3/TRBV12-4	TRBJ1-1	CASSWTGEWIEAFF	TGTGCCAGCAGTTGGACAGGGGAGTGGATTGAAGCTTTCTTT
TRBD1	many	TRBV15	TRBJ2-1	CATSRDRGTGTYNEQFF	TGTGCCACCAGCAGAGATCGGGGGACAGGTACCTACAATGAGCAGTTCTTC
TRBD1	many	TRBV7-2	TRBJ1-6	CASSVTGGMDNSPLHF	TGTGCCAGCAGCGTAACAGGGGGGATGGATAATTCACCCCTCCACTTT
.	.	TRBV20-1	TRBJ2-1	CSAPAGAGDNEQFF	TGCAGTGCCCCCGCAGGGGCAGGGGACAATGAGCAGTTCTTC
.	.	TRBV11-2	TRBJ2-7	CASRRPSHYEQYF	TGTGCCAGCAGGAGACCATCTCACTACGAGCAGTACTTC
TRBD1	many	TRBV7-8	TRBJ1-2	CASTTTGDGYTF	TGTGCCAGCACCACGACAGGGGACGGCTACACCTTC
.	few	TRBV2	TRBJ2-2	CASSESRGNTGELFF	TGTGCCAGCAGTGAAAGCAGGGGTAACACCGGGGAGCTGTTTTTT
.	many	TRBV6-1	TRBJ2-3	CASLLGLNGYF	TGTGCCAGTTTACTCGGCCTAAATGGGTATTTT
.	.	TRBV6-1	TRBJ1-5	CASSEQPRTDQPQHF	TGTGCCAGCAGTGAACAGCCGCGTACCGATCAGCCCCAGCATTTT
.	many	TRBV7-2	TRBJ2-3	CASSLVGGAYTDTQYF	TGTGCCAGCAGCTTAGTCGGCGGGGCTTACACAGATACGCAGTATTTT
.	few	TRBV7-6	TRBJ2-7	CASSQAATTEPGEQYF	TGTGCCAGCAGCCAGGCAGCTACCACCGAACCGGGGGAGCAGTACTTC
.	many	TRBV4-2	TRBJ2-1	CASSPKWGSYNEQFF	TGTGCCAGCAGCCCTAAGTGGGGCAGCTACAATGAGCAGTTCTTC
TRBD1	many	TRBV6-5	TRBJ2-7	CASSYSTGEAILEQYF	TGTGCCAGCAGTTACTCGACAGGGGAAGCGATTCTCGAGCAGTACTTC
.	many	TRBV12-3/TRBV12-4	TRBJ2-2	CASSPSGLTPGELFF	TGTGCCAGCAGTCCCTCCGGTCTCACTCCGGGGGAGCTGTTTTTT
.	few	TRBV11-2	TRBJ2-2	CASSWDGTGELFF	TGTGCCAGCAGCTGGGACGGCACCGGGGAGCTGTTTTTT
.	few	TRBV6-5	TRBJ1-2	CASSRLEAGYTF	TGTGCCAGCAGCCGCCTTGAGGCAGGCTACACCTTC
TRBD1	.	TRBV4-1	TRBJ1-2	CASSQEQGGYYGYTF	TGCGCCAGCAGCCAAGAGCAGGGGGGATACTATGGCTACACCTTC
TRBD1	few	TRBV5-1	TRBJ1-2	CASSPGTGGNNPYGYTF	TGCGCCAGCAGCCCGGGGACAGGGGGCAACAACCCCTATGGCTACACCTTC
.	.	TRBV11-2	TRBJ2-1	CASSHTQAWNEQFF	TGTGCCAGCTCGCACACGCAGGCCTGGAATGAGCAGTTCTTC
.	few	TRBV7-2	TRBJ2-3	CASSPWDPADTQYF	TGTGCCAGCAGCCCCTGGGACCCCGCAGATACGCAGTATTTT
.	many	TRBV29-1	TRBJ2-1	CSVGIYSYNEQFF	TGCAGCGTTGGAATTTACTCCTACAATGAGCAGTTCTTC
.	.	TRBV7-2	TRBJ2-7	CASSFAPRGGYEQYF	TGTGCCAGCAGCTTCGCCCCTAGGGGTGGGTACGAGCAGTACTTC
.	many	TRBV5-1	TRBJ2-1	CASSLAEGVHEQFF	TGCGCCAGCAGCTTGGCCGAAGGGGTCCATGAGCAGTTCTTC
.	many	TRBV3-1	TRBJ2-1	CASSLRGLNEQFF	TGTGCCAGCAGTTTGCGGGGGCTAAATGAGCAGTTCTTC
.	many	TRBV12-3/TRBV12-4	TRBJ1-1	CASSLWVTTEAFF	TGTGCCAGCAGTTTATGGGTTACGACTGAAGCTTTCTTT
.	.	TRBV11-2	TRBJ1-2	CASSLIGYGYTF	TGTGCCAGCAGCTTAATCGGGTACGGCTACACCTTC
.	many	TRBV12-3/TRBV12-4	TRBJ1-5	CASSLSLNQPQHF	TGTGCCAGCAGTCTCTCCCTTAATCAGCCCCAGCATTTT
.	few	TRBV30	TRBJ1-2	CAWSVSRDSYGYTF	TGTGCCTGGAGTGTATCCAGGGATAGCTATGGCTACACCTTC
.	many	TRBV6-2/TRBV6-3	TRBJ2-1	CASSLHTGQEILNEQFF	TGTGCCAGCAGTTTACACACAGGGCAGGAAATCTTAAATGAGCAGTTCTTC
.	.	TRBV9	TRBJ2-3	CASSEYGGIFTDTQYF	TGTGCCAGCAGCGAGTATGGCGGGATATTCACAGATACGCAGTATTTT
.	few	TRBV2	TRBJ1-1	CASSEEDGTEAFF	TGTGCCAGCAGTGAAGAGGATGGGACTGAAGCTTTCTTT
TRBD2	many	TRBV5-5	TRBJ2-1	CASSLEAGPYNEQFF	TGTGCCAGCAGCTTGGAAGCGGGGCCGTACAATGAGCAGTTCTTC
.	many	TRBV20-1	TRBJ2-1	CSARGGATSDEQFF	TGCAGTGCTAGAGGGGGGGCGACTAGTGATGAGCAGTTCTTC
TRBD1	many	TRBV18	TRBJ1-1	CASSRDSRVYTEAFF	TGTGCCAGCTCACGGGACAGCAGGGTGTACACTGAAGCTTTCTTT
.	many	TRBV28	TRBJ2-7	CASSIRGKQYF	TGTGCCAGCAGCATACGGGGAAAACAGTACTTC
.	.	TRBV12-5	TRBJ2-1	CASGWGWNEQFF	TGTGCTAGTGGTTGGGGATGGAATGAGCAGTTCTTC
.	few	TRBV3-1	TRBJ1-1	CASSQDSGVRGRTEAFF	TGTGCCAGCAGCCAAGATTCTGGGGTGAGGGGAAGGACTGAAGCTTTCTTT
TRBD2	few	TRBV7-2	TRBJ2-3	CASSEGSGGYTQYF	TGTGCCAGCAGCGAGGGGAGCGGGGGCTATACGCAGTATTTT
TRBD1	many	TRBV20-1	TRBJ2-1	CSTFRTGGTYNEQFF	TGCAGTACTTTTCGGACAGGGGGCACCTACAATGAGCAGTTCTTC
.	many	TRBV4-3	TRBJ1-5	CASSQGGGWPQHF	TGCGCCAGCAGCCAAGGCGGAGGGTGGCCCCAGCATTTT
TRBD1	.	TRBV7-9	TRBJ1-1	CASEQGENTEAFF	TGTGCCAGCGAACAGGGGGAAAACACTGAAGCTTTCTTT
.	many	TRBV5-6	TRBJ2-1	CASSLLGNNEQFF	TGTGCCAGCAGCTTGTTGGGGAACAATGAGCAGTTCTTC